Following are 6 T cell receptor beta chains from one sample sequenced in a study of identical twins. TCRdb processed the 5' RACE reads anew with MiXCR; each CDR3 protein has one entry. The data show around 220,000 distinct CDR3 sequences, roughly a tenth seen once. The sample consisted of memory T cells sorted from blood. The receptors come from a man aged 50 to 60 in good health.

This clonotype has at least ten counts. The V gene is TRBV5-1, the J gene TRBJ2-3; D not resolved. The germline V gene has CDR1 SGHRS and CDR2 YFSETQ. The CDR3 has 15 residues. V lost 2 bases, J lost 0 bases, and 10 bases lay in between. The CDR3 nucleotides read TGCGCCAGCAGCTTTAAAGGATCTAGCACAGATACGCAGTATTTT. Translation gives CASSFKGSSTDTQYF.

This clonotype was detected ten times or more. The CDR3 sequence: CASSWARLYEQFF. The CDR3 nucleotides are TGTGCCAGCAGTTGGGCTAGGTTGTATGAGCAGTTCTTC. The chain is built from TRBV6-2 or TRBV6-3 and TRBJ2-1, with D hard to call. The CDR3 runs 13 residues. The V and J ends lost 4 bases and 8 bases respectively, with 12 bases between them. CDR1 MNHEY and CDR2 SVGEGT come from the germline V gene.

In the case of this clonotype: A read error may explain this, as a much larger clone is one base away. V and J are TRBV28 and TRBJ1-1; D gene uncertain. Germline CDR1 is MDHEN and CDR2 is SYDVKM. The CDR3 is 12 amino acids. Trimming stripped 9 bases from V and 0 bases from J, with 8 bases between. In DNA form, the CDR3 reads TGTGCCAGAGATGGGGTGAACACTGAAGCTTTCTTT. It codes for CARDGVNTEAFF.

This clonotype was observed a few times. The CDR3 bases are TGTGCCAGCAGTTTAGCGCGCGGGAGGAGCACAGATACGCAGTATTTT. Protein: CASSLARGRSTDTQYF. This chain uses TRBV12-3 or TRBV12-4 with TRBJ2-3; 8 bases map to TRBD2. V shed 0 bases, J shed 0 bases, and the junction held 2 bases outside the gene matches. This CDR3 contains 16 residues.

This chain connects TRBV5-1 to TRBJ2-5, with D tentatively TRBD1 or TRBD2 (5 bases each). Trimming cost V 4 bases and J 4 bases, with 14 bases left between them. Germline V CDR1 and CDR2: SGHRS, YFSETQ. This CDR3 comprises 14 residues. In DNA form, the CDR3 reads TGCGCCAGCAGCGTCCAGGGACGGGGAGAGACCCAGTACTTC. Protein: CASSVQGRGETQYF.

The table lists this clonotype with a few counts. The CDR3, as DNA: TGTGCCAGCAGCGTAGTTGCTAGCGGGAGTAACGGGGAGCAGTACTTC. Its translation: CASSVVASGSNGEQYF. This chain connects TRBV9 to TRBJ2-7; 10 bases match TRBD2. In germline, CDR1 is SGDLS, CDR2 YYNGEE. This CDR3 comprises 16 residues. V lost 0 bases and J lost 7; bases outside the gene matches: 10.